This T cell receptor (beta chain) derives from a study of blood T cell repertoires in COVID-19. Study as a whole: Researchers got acute and convalescent COVID-19 samples from the United States, Italy and Spain. PBMCs, B-cell-depleted T cells, or T cells provided the cDNA or gDNA that made up the material.

In the authors' workflow: Reference gene primer amplification in the assay estimated nucleated cell counts. Generated by immunoSEQ multiplex PCR, the TCRdb table keeps only in-frame clones and is missing some. The V and J calls and clone size come from that table; D and trimming were worked out from the DNA. This sample has about 100,000 clones, with around 79% found just once. There are 14 residues in the CDR3. The V gene end was trimmed by 4 bases and the J gene end by 9 bases; junction bases not matched to a gene: 8. Germline assignment: CDR1 SNHLY and CDR2 FYNNEI. Sequencing was done on a sample of peripheral blood. V is TRBV2 and J is TRBJ2-1; 8 positions agree with TRBD2. This TCR was sampled from a woman older than 75 with active or convalescent COVID-19. DNA for the CDR3: TGTGCCAGCAGTGGAGTGGTTGCGGGAGGTGAGCAGTTCTTC. It encodes CASSGVVAGGEQFF.